This entry describes one T cell receptor (beta chain). Antigen unknown. Unmatched junction bases numbered 7, after V lost 2 bases and J lost 6 bases. From germline, CDR1 is SGHRS and CDR2 YFSETQ. This CDR3 spans 15 amino acids. The data were taken from a study of identifying expanded T cells in peripheral blood. General study findings and limits: Approximately 1.1 clones differed between technical replicates, versus approximately 16 and 20 over time. Across healthy donors, higher total template counts meant significantly greater two-week count variance.

Here immunoSEQ multiplex PCR was the method, and the copy in TCRdb shows in-frame clones only, minus some. Here the sample spans around 100,000 clones, 85% to 90% being singletons. Healthy donors had no documented immune events, such as infections, while sampled. Sequenced: blood. The chain links TRBV5-1 to TRBJ1-5; TRBD1 matches 8 bases. The origin of this receptor is a person aged 18-70 years in good health. In DNA form, the CDR3 reads TGCGCCAGCAGCTTTCAGGGACAGGACGGTCAGCCCCAGCATTTT. Translated: CASSFQGQDGQPQHF. The whole variable domain, remainder taken from reference TRBV5-1 and TRBJ1-5, is KAGVTQTPRYLIKTRGQQVTLSCSPISGHRSVSWYQQTPGQGLQFLFEYFSETQRNKGNFPGRFSGRQFSNSRSEMNVSTLELGDSALYLCASSFQGQDGQPQHFGDGTRLSIL.